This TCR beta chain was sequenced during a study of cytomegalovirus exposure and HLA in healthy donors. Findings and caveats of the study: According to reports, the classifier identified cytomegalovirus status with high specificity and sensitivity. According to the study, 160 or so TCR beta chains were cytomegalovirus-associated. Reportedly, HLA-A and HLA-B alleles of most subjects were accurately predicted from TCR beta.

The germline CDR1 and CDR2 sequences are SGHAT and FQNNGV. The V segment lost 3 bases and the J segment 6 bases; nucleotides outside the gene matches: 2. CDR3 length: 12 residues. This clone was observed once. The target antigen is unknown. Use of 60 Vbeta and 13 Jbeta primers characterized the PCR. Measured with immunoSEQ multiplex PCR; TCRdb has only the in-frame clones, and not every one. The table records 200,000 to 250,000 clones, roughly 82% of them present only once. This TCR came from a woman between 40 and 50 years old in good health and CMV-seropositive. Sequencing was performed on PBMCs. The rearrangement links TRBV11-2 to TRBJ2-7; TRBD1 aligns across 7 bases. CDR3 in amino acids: CASSFDRVEQYF. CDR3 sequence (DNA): TGTGCCAGCAGCTTTGACAGGGTCGAGCAGTACTTC.